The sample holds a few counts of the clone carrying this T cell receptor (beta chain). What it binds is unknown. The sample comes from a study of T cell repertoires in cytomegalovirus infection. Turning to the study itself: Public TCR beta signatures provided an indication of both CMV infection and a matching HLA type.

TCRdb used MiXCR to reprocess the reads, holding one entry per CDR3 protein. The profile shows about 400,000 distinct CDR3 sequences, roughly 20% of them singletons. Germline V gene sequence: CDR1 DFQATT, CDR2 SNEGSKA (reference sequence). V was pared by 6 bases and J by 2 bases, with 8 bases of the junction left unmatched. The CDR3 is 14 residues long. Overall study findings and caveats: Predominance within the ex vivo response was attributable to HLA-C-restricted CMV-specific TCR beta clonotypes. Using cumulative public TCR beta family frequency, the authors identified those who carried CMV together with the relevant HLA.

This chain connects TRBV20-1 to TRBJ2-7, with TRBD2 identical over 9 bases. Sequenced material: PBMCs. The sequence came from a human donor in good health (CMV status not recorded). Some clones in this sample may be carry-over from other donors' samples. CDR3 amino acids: CSAHPGLAPYEQYF. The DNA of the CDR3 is TGCAGTGCCCACCCGGGACTAGCCCCCTACGAGCAGTACTTC.